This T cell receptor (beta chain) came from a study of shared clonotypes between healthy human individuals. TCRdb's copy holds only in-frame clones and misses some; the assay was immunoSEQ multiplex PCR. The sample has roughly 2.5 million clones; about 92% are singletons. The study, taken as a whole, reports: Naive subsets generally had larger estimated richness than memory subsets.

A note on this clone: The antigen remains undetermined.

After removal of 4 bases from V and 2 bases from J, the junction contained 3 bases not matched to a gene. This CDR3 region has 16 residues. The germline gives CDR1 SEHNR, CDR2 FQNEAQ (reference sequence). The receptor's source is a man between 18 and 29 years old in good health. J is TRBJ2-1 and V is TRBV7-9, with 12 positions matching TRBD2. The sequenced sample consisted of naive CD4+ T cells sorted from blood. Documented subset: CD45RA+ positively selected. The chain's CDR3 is CASSSRTSGAYNEQFF. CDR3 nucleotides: TGTGCCAGCAGCTCGAGGACTAGCGGGGCCTACAATGAGCAGTTCTTC. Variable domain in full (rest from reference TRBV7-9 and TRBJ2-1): DTGVSQNPRHKITKRGQNVTFRCDPISEHNRLYWYRQTLGQGPEFLTYFQNEAQLEKSRLLSDRFSAERPKGSFSTLEIQRTEQGDSAMYLCASSSRTSGAYNEQFFGPGTRLTVL.